The 4 T cell receptor beta chains listed next were all sequenced from one sample in a study of tumor-infiltrating lymphocytes in primary liver carcinoma. DNA and RNA were both co-extracted from about 19-30 mg of bulk tissue that had not been sorted. From approximately 490 ng total RNA, TCR beta cDNA was generated with a primer in the constant region. Libraries covering TCR beta were generated through three nested multiplex PCR rounds (using a slightly modified ARM-PCR). It was with TRBV1-TRBV30 forward primers and a C-beta reverse primer that the first two PCR rounds were run, at about 10 cycles each. TCRdb passed the multiplex PCR reads through MiXCR, listing each CDR3 protein once. The sample records 100,000 to 120,000 distinct CDR3 sequences, around 84% being singletons. The material sequenced was liver tumor tissue from sampling region 3. Subset reported: tumor region T3, left-lateral pole. These receptors were obtained from a man between 40 and 49 years old with primary liver carcinoma and hepatitis B virus infection.

The CDR3 spells CASSLTSICADTQYF. The CDR3 DNA sequence: TGTGCCAGCAGCCTGACTAGTATATGCGCAGATACGCAGTATTTT. The chain couples TRBV4-2 to TRBJ2-3, with D perhaps TRBD2 (6 bases). The V gene's germline CDR1 is LGHNA and CDR2 YNFKEQ. The CDR3 length is 15 residues. V lost 4 bases to trimming and J lost 4 bases, with 15 bases between them.

Remarks on this clonotype: Sequence at one end of the junction differs from germline and may be a read error. The chain combines TRBV25-1 with TRBJ1-2; D unclear. Germline loops: CDR1 MGHDK, CDR2 SYGVNS. The CDR3 runs to 15 residues. Here the CDR3 DNA reads TGTGCCAGCAGTGGCTCCCCGACGGGTAACTATGACTACACGTTC. It encodes CASSGSPTGNYDYTF.

In regard to this clonotype: A junction end diverges from the germline sequence, so it may reflect a read error. The chain couples TRBV11-2 to TRBJ2-5; no clear D gene. Germline V CDR1 and CDR2: SGHAT, FQNNGV. CDR3 length: 15 amino acids. CDR3 region: CAISLTPLDGETQYF. CDR3 in DNA: TGTGCCATCAGCTTAACCCCCCTCGACGGGGAGACCCAGTACTTC.

Details on this clonotype: One end of the junction varies from germline; a read error may be responsible. V and J are TRBV18 and TRBJ1-4; possibly TRBD1 for D (6 bases). CDR3 size: 15 residues. Germline CDR1 and CDR2: KGHSH and LQKENI. CDR3 region: CASTPGQATNEKLSF. CDR3 DNA: TGTGCCAGCACACCGGGACAAGCAACTAATGAAAAACTGTCTTTT.